These 26 T cell receptor beta chains came from one sample sequenced in a study of blood T cell repertoires in COVID-19. The assay was immunoSEQ multiplex PCR, and TCRdb's table has in-frame clones only and misses some. The table shows fewer than 45,000 clones, with 90% occurring only once. Material: peripheral blood. These receptors came from a man aged 55-75 years with active or convalescent COVID-19.

The chain recombines TRBV7-2 with TRBJ1-3; no clear D. V was pared by 2 bases and J by 0 bases, with 8 bases between. Per the germline V gene, CDR1 is SGHTA and CDR2 is FQGNSA. This CDR3 has 15 amino acids. This CDR3 reads CASSLYSVSGNTIYF. The CDR3 DNA reads TGTGCCAGCAGCTTATATTCGGTCTCTGGAAACACCATATATTTT.

The chain recombines TRBV10-3 with TRBJ2-1; the D gene is possibly TRBD2 (7 bases). The CDR3 length is 16 residues. Germline CDR1 reads ENHRY; CDR2 reads SYGVKD. The V and J ends lost 4 bases and 8 bases respectively, with 21 bases between them. CDR3 region: CAISGGRGRAWDEQFF. The CDR3 region has the DNA TGTGCCATCAGTGGGGGGAGGGGGAGGGCCTGGGATGAGCAGTTCTTC.

The J gene is TRBJ1-2, the V gene TRBV6-5; 7 bases are a match to TRBD1. The V gene end was trimmed by 5 bases and the J gene end by 7 bases; junction bases not matched to a gene: 4. The CDR3 is 12 amino acids. The V gene's germline CDR1 is MNHEY and CDR2 SVGAGI. CDR3 region: CASSPQGSGYTF. The DNA of the CDR3 is TGTGCCAGCAGTCCACAGGGGTCTGGCTACACCTTC.

V usage is TRBV28 and J usage is TRBJ2-3; TRBD1 agrees at 8 bases. CDR3 length equals 17 residues. Per the germline V gene, CDR1 is MDHEN and CDR2 is SYDVKM. V lost 0 bases and J lost 1; bases outside the gene matches: 6. For the CDR3, the DNA is TGTGCCAGCAGTTTATGGGTACCGGGACAGGGCACAGATACGCAGTATTTT. The encoded protein is CASSLWVPGQGTDTQYF.

The chain employs TRBV2 and TRBJ2-3, with TRBD1 identical over 11 bases. CDR3 length equals 13 residues. CDR1 is SNHLY, CDR2 FYNNEI, per germline. V lost 6 bases and J lost 6; bases outside the gene matches: 2. CDR3 sequence (DNA): TGTGCCAGCAGGGGACAGGGGGACGATACGCAGTATTTT. Its protein is CASRGQGDDTQYF.

The chain has TRBV11-2 and TRBJ1-2; D call uncertain. Germline V lookup: CDR1 SGHAT, CDR2 FQNNGV. Between the trimmed V and J ends, which lost 0 bases and 5 bases, there was a span of 4 bases. The CDR3 consists of 12 residues. The CDR3 region is CASSLDLYGYTF. The DNA for the CDR3 is TGTGCCAGCAGCTTAGATCTTTATGGCTACACCTTC. The entire variable domain, with the rest obtained from reference TRBV11-2 and TRBJ1-2, is as follows: EAGVAQSPRYKIIEKRQSVAFWCNPISGHATLYWYQQILGQGPKLLIQFQNNGVVDDSQLPKDRFSAERLKGVDSTLKIQPAKLEDSAVYLCASSLDLYGYTFGSGTRLTVV.

Points on this clone: Relative to the germline gene, one junction end is altered; a read error may explain this. This chain links TRBV20-1 with TRBJ2-1; 8 bases fit TRBD2. CDR3 size: 11 residues. Germline V gene sequence: CDR1 DFQATT, CDR2 SNEGSKA (reference sequence). The CDR3 region is CSADIGGLVVF. The CDR3 DNA sequence: TGCAGTGCTGATATTGGGGGACTAGTGGTCTTC.

This clone was counted once. The chain carries TRBV7-9 and TRBJ2-7; 16 bases line up with TRBD2. V lost 4 bases, J lost 1 base, and 10 bases stayed unmatched. CDR1 is SEHNR and CDR2 is FQNEAQ in the germline V gene (reference sequence). The CDR3 contains 19 residues. In DNA, the CDR3 is TGTGCCAGCAGCTCCCAAGGGACTAGCGGGAGGGCCCTATCCTACGAGCAGTACTTC. It translates to CASSSQGTSGRALSYEQYF.

This sequence joins TRBV20-1 and TRBJ1-1, with D unresolved. This CDR3 comprises 12 residues. Germline V gene data show CDR1 as DFQATT and CDR2 as SNEGSKA (reference sequence). V lost 3 bases, J lost 0 bases, and 5 bases lay in between. CDR3 amino acids: CSASSMNTEAFF. In DNA, the CDR3 is TGCAGTGCTAGTTCCATGAACACTGAAGCTTTCTTT.

The V and J genes are TRBV5-1 and TRBJ2-1, with 9 bases identical to TRBD2. CDR1 and CDR2 (germline): SGHRS, YFSETQ. There are 15 residues in the CDR3. With V trimmed by 3 bases and J by 8 bases, 9 bases remained unmatched. The chain's CDR3 is CASSSAGGGSHEQFF. Written as DNA, the CDR3 is TGCGCCAGCAGCTCCGCGGGAGGGGGTAGTCATGAGCAGTTCTTC.

The chain joins TRBV21-1 to TRBJ1-4. TRBV21-1 is a pseudogene segment. The CDR3 extends over 14 amino acids. The CDR3 protein is CASSTRETNEKLFF. CDR3 bases: TGTGCCAGCAGCACTCGGGAGACTAATGAAAAACTGTTTTTT.

The rearrangement links TRBV24-1 to TRBJ2-1, with 7 bases that match TRBD1. Per the germline V gene, CDR1 is KGHDR and CDR2 is SFDVKD. V shed 4 bases and J 0 bases; nucleotides not matched to a gene: 2. This CDR3 is built from 15 residues. As DNA, the CDR3 is TGTGCCACCAGTGACAGGGGGAGCTCCTACAATGAGCAGTTCTTC. Its protein product is CATSDRGSSYNEQFF.

The chain links TRBV6-7 to TRBJ1-2, with a possible D match to TRBD1 (6 bases). TRBV6-7 is designated an ORF whose function remains uncertain. V was pared by 6 bases and J by 7 bases, with 24 bases between. This CDR3 has 16 residues. CDR3 loop: CASRPHRVPLLGGYTF. Written as DNA, the CDR3 is TGTGCCAGCAGGCCTCACAGGGTTCCACTCCTTGGTGGCTACACCTTC.

The chain carries TRBV2 and TRBJ1-5; D perhaps matches TRBD1 (6 bases). Looked up from germline, CDR1 is SNHLY and CDR2 is FYNNEI. Trimming left V 10 bases short and J 0 bases short, with 19 bases between. The CDR3 extends over 16 amino acids. CDR3 coding DNA: TGTGCCACCACCACCGGGACAAGATATAGCAATCAGCCCCAGCATTTT. This translates into CATTTGTRYSNQPQHF.

The chain recombines TRBV18 with TRBJ1-2, with 7 positions matching TRBD1. With 4 bases clipped from V and 6 bases from J, the junction kept 14 bases outside the gene matches. CDR1 and CDR2 (germline): KGHSH, LQKENI. The CDR3 spans 16 residues. The CDR3 protein is CASSQPAWQGVHGYTF. As DNA, the CDR3 is TGTGCCAGCTCACAACCGGCTTGGCAGGGGGTACATGGCTACACCTTC.

By proportion, this clone is hyperexpanded. The genes are TRBV7-9 and TRBJ2-7; 10 bases are a match to TRBD1. CDR1 SEHNR and CDR2 FQNEAQ come from the germline V gene (reference sequence). V was clipped by 0 bases and J by 6 bases; unmatched bases: 5. The CDR3 runs to 15 residues. The CDR3 nucleotides read TGTGCCAGCAGCTTAGCCGGGACAGGGGCTCTCGAGCAGTACTTC. Translation gives CASSLAGTGALEQYF.

This clone was found once. The V gene is TRBV10-2, the J gene TRBJ1-2; 7 bases fit TRBD1. Losses at the gene ends were 0 bases for V and 0 bases for J; bases not matched to a gene: 1. CDR3 length equals 15 residues. Germline V gives CDR1 WSHSY, CDR2 SAAADI. CDR3 coding DNA: TGCGCCAGCAGTGAGTCGCAGGGGGCTAACTATGGCTACACCTTC. The encoded protein is CASSESQGANYGYTF.

Regarding this clone: A read error may produce the germline difference seen at one junction end. This CDR3 is also generated by other DNA sequences in the sample. V and J are TRBV7-9 and TRBJ2-7, with D possibly being TRBD2 (6 bases). Germline lookup yields CDR1 SEHNR and CDR2 FQNEAQ (reference sequence). This CDR3 contains 15 residues. CDR3 bases: TGTGCCAGCAGCGGCCAGCGGGCGAGCTCCTATGAGCAGTACTTC. Translation gives CASSGQRASSYEQYF.

The chain has TRBV3-1 (or the pseudogene TRBV3-2) and TRBJ1-1; tentatively, D is TRBD1 (6 bases). Trimming shortened V by 4 bases and J by 0 bases, and 12 bases separated the two germline ends. The CDR3 spans 15 residues. Germline CDR1 is LGHDT and CDR2 is YNNKEL (reference sequence). CDR3 sequence: CASSPTGVMNTEAFF. CDR3 sequence (DNA): TGTGCCAGCAGCCCGACAGGTGTTATGAACACTGAAGCTTTCTTT.

The chain links TRBV5-4 to TRBJ2-5; tentatively, D is TRBD1 (6 bases). Per germline, CDR1 SGHNT and CDR2 YYREEE (reference sequence). CDR3 length equals 15 residues. The V end lost 5 bases, the J end lost 4 bases, and 18 bases lay between the germline ends. The CDR3 sequence: CASSLKGVPPETQYF. CDR3 bases: TGTGCCAGCAGTTTAAAGGGGGTACCCCCAGAGACCCAGTACTTC.

The rearrangement uses TRBV6-5 and TRBJ1-6; unclear D gene. Trimming stripped 2 bases from V and 7 bases from J, with 12 bases between. The CDR3 has 15 amino acids. Germline CDR1 reads MNHEY; CDR2 reads SVGAGI. The CDR3 region is CASSYGRDGNSPLHF. The CDR3 nucleotides are TGTGCCAGCAGTTACGGCCGGGATGGAAATTCACCCCTCCACTTT.

The chain couples TRBV5-6 to TRBJ1-2, with 9 bases aligning to TRBD1. CDR1 is SGHDT and CDR2 is YYEEEE in the germline V gene. The V and J ends lost 4 bases and 4 bases, in that order; junction bases with no gene match: 8. The CDR3 has 15 residues. In DNA, the CDR3 is TGTGCCAGCAGCACCTGGACAGGGGAGAGCTATGGCTACACCTTC. Translation gives CASSTWTGESYGYTF. The full variable domain, completed using reference TRBV5-6 and TRBJ1-2, is DAGVTQSPTHLIKTRGQQVTLRCSPKSGHDTVSWYQQALGQGPQFIFQYYEEEERQRGNFPDRFSGHQFPNYSSELNVNALLLGDSALYLCASSTWTGESYGYTFGSGTRLTVV.

The chain joins TRBV11-2 to TRBJ2-5; D gene unclear. Germline assignment: CDR1 SGHAT and CDR2 FQNNGV. The ends were cut back, 4 bases at V and 7 bases at J, with 19 bases in the middle. The CDR3 length is 15 residues. The CDR3 sequence: CASSSATEPSRTQYF. The DNA of the CDR3 is TGTGCCAGCAGCTCTGCTACAGAGCCCAGCCGGACCCAGTACTTC.

The rearrangement joins TRBV7-9 to TRBJ2-2; 10 bases agree with TRBD1. The length of the CDR3 is 15 residues. Germline assignment: CDR1 SEHNR and CDR2 FQNEAQ (reference sequence). The V segment lost 5 bases and the J segment 4 bases; nucleotides outside the gene matches: 4. CDR3 in amino acids: CASSPGTGATGELFF. The CDR3 coding sequence is TGTGCCAGCAGCCCCGGGACAGGGGCCACCGGGGAGCTGTTTTTT. Filled out from reference TRBV7-9 and TRBJ2-2, the complete variable domain reads DTGVSQNPRHKITKRGQNVTFRCDPISEHNRLYWYRQTLGQGPEFLTYFQNEAQLEKSRLLSDRFSAERPKGSFSTLEIQRTEQGDSAMYLCASSPGTGATGELFFGEGSRLTVL.

This clone occurred once. CDR3 nucleotide sequence: TGTGCCAGCAGTGAATTTGGACAGGCCTTCCAGCCCCAGCATTTT. This translates into CASSEFGQAFQPQHF. This chain joins TRBV2 and TRBJ1-5; the match to TRBD1 covers 7 bases. CDR3 length: 15 amino acids. The V and J ends lost 2 bases and 7 bases, in that order; junction bases with no gene match: 8. Germline V gene sequence: CDR1 SNHLY, CDR2 FYNNEI.

This clone appeared once. The J gene is TRBJ1-2, the V gene TRBV19, with 10 bases aligning to TRBD1. The ends lost 4 bases at V and 8 bases at J; junction bases unmatched: 7. This CDR3 spans 14 amino acids. Per germline, CDR1 LNHDA and CDR2 SQIVND (reference sequence). CDR3 in amino acids: CASSKRTGGEGYTF. The DNA of the CDR3 is TGTGCCAGTAGTAAGAGGACAGGGGGGGAAGGCTACACCTTC.